The 15 T cell receptor beta chains below come from one sample, sequenced in a study of spatial heterogeneity in lung cancer. One entry per CDR3 protein results from TCRdb running MiXCR on the 5' RACE reads. The table lists 40,000 to 45,000 distinct CDR3 sequences, 22% of them singletons, with roughly 6.5% in the top ten. Noted time point: blood at routine non-recurrence follow-up after resection. The sequencing used PBMCs, collected at follow-up. The receptors originated from a female donor with early-stage non-small cell lung cancer.

This clonotype was counted a few times. The genes are TRBV27 and TRBJ1-1; D uncertain. From germline, CDR1 is MNHEY and CDR2 SMNVEV (reference sequence). This CDR3 region has 15 residues. Trimming stripped 5 bases from V and 3 bases from J, with 16 bases between. The CDR3, as DNA: TGTGCCAGCAGTCCGTGGATGGGTCTGGACACTGAAGCTTTCTTT. This sequence encodes CASSPWMGLDTEAFF.

The gene calls are TRBV3-1 and TRBJ1-1, with D hard to call. V was pared by 2 bases and J by 8 bases, with 9 bases between. The CDR3 covers 12 residues. The V gene's germline CDR1 is LGHDT and CDR2 YNNKEL (reference sequence). This CDR3 is CASSQTDEEAFF. CDR3 in DNA: TGTGCCAGCAGCCAAACGGACGAGGAAGCTTTCTTT. Drawing the rest from reference TRBV3-1 and TRBJ1-1, the complete variable domain is DTAVSQTPKYLVTQMGNDKSIKCEQNLGHDTMYWYKQDSKKFLKIMFSYNNKELIINETVPNRFSPKSPDKAHLNLHINSLELGDSAVYFCASSQTDEEAFFGQGTRLTVV.

The chain links TRBV11-2 to TRBJ2-3; D tentatively fits TRBD1 or TRBD2 (5 bases each). Between the trimmed V and J ends, which lost 5 bases and 6 bases, there was a span of 21 bases. Germline-derived CDR1 and CDR2 are SGHAT and FQNNGV. CDR3 length: 16 residues. The CDR3 DNA reads TGTGCCAGCAGCCTATTGGGACCTATACCTGGGGATACGCAGTATTTT. Amino acids: CASSLLGPIPGDTQYF.

This clonotype has ten or more counts. The chain uses TRBV14 and TRBJ2-3, with D tentatively TRBD2 (5 bases). The germline gives CDR1 SGHDN, CDR2 FVKESK. This CDR3 has 14 residues. The V gene lost 9 bases and the J gene lost 1 base, with 14 bases spanning the gap. This chain's CDR3 is CASSLTIRTDTQYF. DNA for the CDR3: TGTGCCAGTTCTTTGACTATCCGCACAGATACGCAGTATTTT.

J is TRBJ1-1 and V is TRBV15, with 7 bases that match TRBD1. V gave up 0 bases and J gave up 4 bases; unmatched junction bases: 5. The CDR3 has 15 amino acids. Per the germline V gene, CDR1 is LNHNV and CDR2 is YYDKDF (reference sequence). CDR3 amino acids: CATSRDVDRATEAFF. In DNA, the CDR3 is TGTGCCACCAGCAGAGACGTCGACAGGGCCACTGAAGCTTTCTTT.

This clonotype was counted many times. This sequence joins TRBV28 and TRBJ1-3; D call uncertain. There are 15 residues in the CDR3. Germline V gene lookup returns CDR1 MDHEN and CDR2 SYDVKM. Trimming stripped 6 bases from V and 0 bases from J, with 12 bases between. For the CDR3, the DNA is TGTGCCAGCAGCCAGGCCCCAGTCTCTGGAAACACCATATATTTT. Protein product: CASSQAPVSGNTIYF.

The V call is TRBV7-9, the J call TRBJ1-4; unclear D gene. The CDR3 sequence is 16 residues long. Trimming cost V 0 bases and J 0 bases, with 8 bases left between them. The germline gives CDR1 SEHNR, CDR2 FQNEAQ (reference sequence). The DNA of the CDR3 is TGTGCCAGCAGCTTAGCAGGGTTTGCAACTAATGAAAAACTGTTTTTT. This sequence encodes CASSLAGFATNEKLFF.

This clonotype was observed a handful of times. The V gene is TRBV3-1, the J gene TRBJ1-2; 8 bases align to TRBD1. Unmatched junction bases numbered 7, after V lost 3 bases and J lost 4 bases. The CDR3 length is 15 residues. Looked up from germline, CDR1 is LGHDT and CDR2 is YNNKEL (reference sequence). CDR3 DNA sequence: TGTGCCAGCAGCCAGGGACAGGTGGTAAGCTATGGCTACACCTTC. Translated, it gives CASSQGQVVSYGYTF.

In this sample, this clonotype turned up many times. The chain employs TRBV29-1 and TRBJ1-1; tentative D call: TRBD1 (5 bases). Germline CDR1 reads SQVTM; CDR2 reads ANQGSEA. V was shortened by 6 bases and J by 1 base, with 15 bases between the two germline ends. This CDR3 spans 14 amino acids. The CDR3 DNA reads TGCAGCGTGCGACAGAACAGACGGAACACTGAAGCTTTCTTT. Its protein product is CSVRQNRRNTEAFF.

This chain uses TRBV20-1 with TRBJ2-1, with D unresolved. The germline CDR1 and CDR2 sequences are DFQATT and SNEGSKA (reference sequence). The V end was cut by 3 bases, the J end by 0 bases, with 9 bases between. The CDR3 sequence is 14 residues long. The DNA of the CDR3 is TGCAGTGCTAGCGGGTTTAGCTCCTACAATGAGCAGTTCTTC. Amino acid sequence: CSASGFSSYNEQFF.

This clonotype was detected many times. CDR3 sequence: CAIAGRGNTIYF. The CDR3 nucleotides read TGTGCCATCGCCGGACGGGGAAACACCATATATTTT. This sequence joins TRBV6-1 and TRBJ1-3; D unresolved. V dropped 10 bases and J dropped 4 bases, with 11 bases sitting between them. Germline assignment: CDR1 MNHNS and CDR2 SASEGT. This CDR3 comprises 12 residues.

The chain uses TRBV12-3 or TRBV12-4 and TRBJ1-2, with D possibly being TRBD1 (5 bases). This CDR3 spans 13 amino acids. The germline V and J ends were trimmed by 3 bases and 3 bases, with 8 bases remaining between them. CDR3 loop: CASSFWGDYGYTF. DNA of the CDR3: TGTGCCAGCAGTTTTTGGGGGGACTATGGCTACACCTTC.

This clonotype has only a few counts. The rearrangement joins TRBV10-1 to TRBJ1-1; D remains ambiguous. The V and J ends lost 7 bases and 1 base respectively, with 10 bases between them. The germline V gene has CDR1 WNHNN and CDR2 SYGVQD (reference sequence). The CDR3 contains 13 residues. The CDR3 reads CASTEAWNTEAFF. CDR3 bases: TGCGCCAGCACCGAAGCCTGGAACACTGAAGCTTTCTTT.

This clonotype was counted only a few times. The genes are TRBV9 and TRBJ1-2; tentatively, D is TRBD1 (6 bases). Germline V gene data show CDR1 as SGDLS and CDR2 as YYNGEE. The V end lost 0 bases, the J end lost 5 bases, and 14 bases lay between the germline ends. The CDR3 spans 15 residues. The CDR3 region is CASSVEPEGVYGYTF. CDR3 sequence (DNA): TGTGCCAGCAGCGTAGAGCCCGAGGGGGTATATGGCTACACCTTC.

CDR3 nucleotides: TGCAGCGTTGAGCTAGCGGGTAATGAGCAGTTCTTC. Its translation is CSVELAGNEQFF. V usage is TRBV29-1 and J usage is TRBJ2-1; 8 bases are a match to TRBD2. The CDR3 consists of 12 residues. In germline, CDR1 is SQVTM, CDR2 ANQGSEA. V lost 3 bases and J lost 7; bases outside the gene matches: 2.